The 31 T cell receptor beta chains reported below all come from one sample, sequenced in a study of cytomegalovirus exposure and HLA in healthy donors. The data were produced by immunoSEQ multiplex PCR, yet TCRdb's version contains in-frame clones alone and is incomplete. The sample records 59,000 or so clones, roughly 89% being singletons. Sequences were obtained from PBMCs. These receptors were taken from a young woman in good health and CMV-seronegative.

The V and J genes are TRBV11-2 and TRBJ1-1; the match to TRBD1 covers 10 bases. The germline V gene encodes CDR1 SGHAT and CDR2 FQNNGV. The V gene end was trimmed by 5 bases and the J gene end by 6 bases; junction bases not matched to a gene: 6. The CDR3 runs 14 residues. The CDR3 DNA reads as TGTGCCAGCAGCGCAGGACAGGGGGTCGCTGAAGCTTTCTTT. This gives the protein CASSAGQGVAEAFF.

The chain uses TRBV29-1 and TRBJ1-2; D not resolved. In germline, CDR1 is SQVTM, CDR2 ANQGSEA. Trimming stripped 4 bases from V and 4 bases from J, with 7 bases between. The CDR3 has 11 amino acids. CDR3 bases: TGCAGCGTTGTTTTCGGCTATGGCTACACCTTC. Residues: CSVVFGYGYTF.

The chain carries TRBV19 and TRBJ1-1; 7 bases line up with TRBD1. Unmatched junction bases numbered 10, after V lost 11 bases and J lost 7 bases. Looked up from germline, CDR1 is LNHDA and CDR2 is SQIVND (reference sequence). The CDR3 is 12 residues long. The CDR3: CASSTGHYEAFF. CDR3 nucleotides: TGTGCCTCCTCGACAGGGCACTATGAAGCTTTCTTT.

The chain joins TRBV6-5 to TRBJ2-1, with 10 bases that match TRBD2. The CDR3 is 16 amino acids. Looked up from germline, CDR1 is MNHEY and CDR2 is SVGAGI. J gave up 6 bases and V 0 bases, and 5 bases lay outside the gene matches. The CDR3 loop is CASSYSKAGGPNEQFF. The CDR3 nucleotides read TGTGCCAGCAGTTACTCGAAAGCGGGAGGGCCCAATGAGCAGTTCTTC.

This chain uses TRBV5-6 with TRBJ1-1; D gene ambiguous. This CDR3 spans 13 amino acids. Trimming removed 0 bases at V and 5 bases at J, with 8 bases between. CDR1 and CDR2 from the germline V gene are SGHDT and YYEEEE. In nucleotides, the CDR3 is TGTGCCAGCAGCTTGGGATCGGGAACTGAAGCTTTCTTT. Its translation: CASSLGSGTEAFF.

This clone was picked up one time. The chain recombines TRBV7-3 with TRBJ1-1; TRBD1 agrees at 9 bases. This CDR3 is 15 amino acids long. Germline CDR1 and CDR2: SGHTA and FQGTGA. The V gene end was trimmed by 2 bases and the J gene end by 7 bases; junction bases not matched to a gene: 8. The CDR3: CASSLDGTGYFEAFF. The CDR3 nucleotides read TGTGCCAGCAGCTTAGATGGGACAGGGTACTTTGAAGCTTTCTTT. The complete variable domain, with remaining parts taken from reference TRBV7-3 and TRBJ1-1, reads GAGVSQTPSNKVTEKGKYVELRCDPISGHTALYWYRQSLGQGPEFLIYFQGTGAADDSGLPNDRFFAVRPEGSVSTLKIQRTERGDSAVYLCASSLDGTGYFEAFFGQGTRLTVV.

The rearrangement uses TRBV15 and TRBJ2-1; 7 bases line up with TRBD1. J was trimmed by 14 bases and V by 1 base; bases with no gene match: 5. There are 12 residues in the CDR3. The germline V gene has CDR1 LNHNV and CDR2 YYDKDF (reference sequence). The CDR3 spells CATSRVGTAKFF. CDR3 in DNA: TGTGCCACCAGCAGAGTTGGGACAGCCAAGTTCTTC.

The chain joins TRBV18 to TRBJ2-1; TRBD2 agrees at 7 bases. The CDR3 contains 15 residues. CDR1 is KGHSH, CDR2 LQKENI, per germline. The V gene end was trimmed by 0 bases and the J gene end by 8 bases; junction bases not matched to a gene: 7. This CDR3 reads CASSPPGTIVDEQFF. CDR3 DNA: TGTGCCAGCTCACCACCCGGGACTATAGTGGATGAGCAGTTCTTC.

The chain joins TRBV19 to TRBJ1-6, with 7 bases matching TRBD1. V gave up 6 bases and J gave up 5 bases; unmatched junction bases: 4. From germline, CDR1 is LNHDA and CDR2 SQIVND (reference sequence). There are 14 residues in the CDR3. The CDR3 bases are TGTGCCAGTAGGATGGGACAGAATAATTCACCCCTCCACTTT. Its translation: CASRMGQNNSPLHF.

The chain recombines TRBV4-2 with TRBJ1-1, with TRBD1 matching over 10 bases. Losses at the gene ends were 0 bases for V and 4 bases for J; bases not matched to a gene: 5. The V gene's germline CDR1 is LGHNA and CDR2 YNFKEQ. This CDR3 region has 16 residues. CDR3 protein: CASSQDPGQGSTEAFF. CDR3 nucleotides: TGTGCCAGCAGCCAAGATCCGGGACAGGGGAGCACTGAAGCTTTCTTT.

The chain recombines TRBV27 with TRBJ2-6; D may be TRBD1 (6 bases). Between the trimmed V and J ends, which lost 2 bases and 2 bases, there was a span of 7 bases. Per germline, CDR1 MNHEY and CDR2 SMNVEV (reference sequence). The CDR3 has 15 amino acids. The CDR3 loop reads CASSLAGAGANVLTF. The CDR3 DNA reads as TGTGCCAGCAGTTTAGCAGGGGCTGGGGCCAACGTCCTGACTTTC.

This sequence joins TRBV16 and TRBJ2-7; 9 bases are a match to TRBD2. From germline, CDR1 is KGHSY and CDR2 FQNENV. The V segment lost 3 bases and the J segment 3 bases; nucleotides outside the gene matches: 9. This CDR3 is built from 16 residues. The CDR3 DNA reads as TGTGCCAGCAGCCACCACGCGGGAGGGTTTGGCTACGAGCAGTACTTC. Its translation is CASSHHAGGFGYEQYF.

The J gene is TRBJ1-5, the V gene TRBV5-6; the D gene is possibly TRBD1 (6 bases). Trimming took 5 bases from V and 1 from J, leaving 13 bases between them. CDR3 size: 15 residues. CDR1 is SGHDT and CDR2 is YYEEEE in the germline V gene. The CDR3 DNA follows: TGTGCCAGCAGTTATGGGACATCAAGCAATCAGCCCCAGCATTTT. Translated: CASSYGTSSNQPQHF. The entire variable domain, with the rest obtained from reference TRBV5-6 and TRBJ1-5, is as follows: DAGVTQSPTHLIKTRGQQVTLRCSPKSGHDTVSWYQQALGQGPQFIFQYYEEEERQRGNFPDRFSGHQFPNYSSELNVNALLLGDSALYLCASSYGTSSNQPQHFGDGTRLSIL.

J is TRBJ2-2 and V is TRBV4-1, with a tentative D call TRBD1 (5 bases). Germline V gene sequence: CDR1 MGHRA, CDR2 YSYEKL. V lost 0 bases and J lost 1, with 9 bases in between. The CDR3 runs 16 residues. Here the CDR3 DNA reads TGCGCCAGCAGCCAAGATTCAGGGTTGAACACCGGGGAGCTGTTTTTT. Translated: CASSQDSGLNTGELFF.

The V and J genes are TRBV29-1 and TRBJ2-1, with D perhaps matching TRBD1 (5 bases). Germline V gene data show CDR1 as SQVTM and CDR2 as ANQGSEA. Trimming took off 4 bases at V and 5 bases at J, with 12 bases between the two ends. The CDR3 runs 13 residues. This CDR3 is CSVVGAGNNEQFF. In DNA form, the CDR3 reads TGCAGCGTTGTAGGGGCTGGAAACAATGAGCAGTTCTTC.

The CDR3 DNA follows: TGTGCCAGCAGTGAACCACAGGGGGCGGGAGCCGCGGAAAAACTGTTTTTT. Its translation is CASSEPQGAGAAEKLFF. The chain is built from TRBV2 and TRBJ1-4; 9 nucleotides agree with TRBD1. Germline CDR1 and CDR2: SNHLY and FYNNEI. The length of the CDR3 is 17 residues. J lost 8 bases, V lost 2 bases, and 12 bases had no gene match.

The chain has TRBV5-4 and TRBJ2-7; 8 bases are a match to TRBD1. The germline V gene encodes CDR1 SGHNT and CDR2 YYREEE (reference sequence). The ends lost 4 bases at V and 3 bases at J; junction bases unmatched: 6. CDR3 length: 14 amino acids. In DNA, the CDR3 is TGTGCCAGCAGCCAGGACAGGGCTGACTACGAGCAGTACTTC. Encoded protein: CASSQDRADYEQYF.

V is TRBV25-1 and J is TRBJ2-7, with a possible D match to TRBD2 (5 bases). V was clipped by 0 bases and J by 3 bases, with 6 bases between them. Germline assignment: CDR1 MGHDK and CDR2 SYGVNS. The CDR3 spans 13 residues. DNA of the CDR3: TGTGCCAGCAGTGAATACGGGGTCTACGAGCAGTACTTC. Amino acids: CASSEYGVYEQYF.

The V gene is TRBV21-1, the J gene TRBJ1-3; the table's D gene call, TRBD1, was not cross checked with the DNA. TRBV21-1 is annotated as a pseudogene. The CDR3 length is 16 residues. DNA of the CDR3: TGTGCCAGCAGTGGACCACAGGGGCTCGTTGGAAACACCATATATTTT. This gives the protein CASSGPQGLVGNTIYF.

The rearrangement links TRBV21-1 to TRBJ1-5; the D call of TRBD1 is as the table states it, not checked on the DNA. TRBV21-1 counts as a pseudogene. The CDR3 is 15 amino acids. CDR3 DNA: TGTGCCAGCAGCAAAAAAGAGGGGGCTTATCAGCCCCAGCATTTT. Translating it yields CASSKKEGAYQPQHF.

This clone appeared once. An end of the junction differs from the germline gene, which may be a read error. The chain links TRBV7-2 to TRBJ2-7, with D possibly matching TRBD1 (5 bases). Per germline, CDR1 SGHTA and CDR2 FQGNSA. The CDR3 is made up of 13 amino acids. CDR3 amino acids: CASSLGGRAWVFF. The CDR3 bases are TGTGCCAGCAGCTTAGGGGGCAGGGCTTGGGTTTTCTTC.

V usage is TRBV6-6 and J usage is TRBJ1-3; 8 nucleotides agree with TRBD1. J was trimmed by 3 bases and V by 6 bases; bases with no gene match: 10. From germline, CDR1 is MNHNY and CDR2 SVGAGI (reference sequence). The length of the CDR3 is 16 residues. CDR3 nucleotides: TGTGCCAGCAGCCCCAATGACAGGGGATTTGGAAACACCATATATTTT. It codes for CASSPNDRGFGNTIYF.

The V and J genes are TRBV2 and TRBJ2-7, with 8 bases fitting TRBD1. In germline, CDR1 is SNHLY, CDR2 FYNNEI. J was trimmed by 3 bases and V by 6 bases; bases with no gene match: 4. There are 13 residues in the CDR3. The CDR3 nucleotides are TGTGCCAGCAGGATCGGACAGGGCTACGAGCAGTACTTC. This gives the protein CASRIGQGYEQYF.

The DNA for the CDR3 is TGTGCCAGCAGACTCGCGGGGGGGAGTGAGACCCAGTACTTC. Residues: CASRLAGGSETQYF. This sequence joins TRBV5-8 and TRBJ2-5; 9 bases fit TRBD2. The ends lost 5 bases at V and 5 bases at J; junction bases unmatched: 7. This CDR3 spans 14 amino acids. The germline CDR1 and CDR2 sequences are SGHTS and YDEGEE.

The J gene is TRBJ2-7, the V gene TRBV9, with 9 bases aligning to TRBD1. Germline CDR1 reads SGDLS; CDR2 reads YYNGEE. The CDR3 contains 15 residues. Trimming removed 3 bases from V and 3 bases from J; junction bases left unmatched: 7. The CDR3 nucleotides are TGTGCCAGCAGCGCCGGGACAGGGCCTAACTACGAGCAGTACTTC. This encodes CASSAGTGPNYEQYF. The complete variable domain, with remaining parts taken from reference TRBV9 and TRBJ2-7, reads DSGVTQTPKHLITATGQRVTLRCSPRSGDLSVYWYQQSLDQGLQFLIQYYNGEERAKGNILERFSAQQFPDLHSELNLSSLELGDSALYFCASSAGTGPNYEQYFGPGTRLTVT.

This sequence joins TRBV30 and TRBJ1-4; TRBD1 might be the D (5 bases). Germline V CDR1 and CDR2: GTSNPN, SVGIG (reference sequence). The CDR3 sequence is 15 residues long. With 3 bases removed from V and 3 bases from J, the gap between germline ends came to 14 bases. CDR3 nucleotides: TGTGCCTGGAGCCACCTTGGGGCGGCTAATGAAAAACTGTTTTTT. As protein: CAWSHLGAANEKLFF.

The V call is TRBV7-9, the J call TRBJ2-7, with a possible D match to TRBD1 (6 bases). Germline V CDR1 and CDR2: SEHNR, FQNEAQ (reference sequence). V lost 1 base, J lost 3 bases, and 16 bases lay in between. The CDR3 has 16 residues. CDR3: CASSLVVGDTIYEQYF. Written as DNA, the CDR3 is TGTGCCAGCAGCTTAGTAGTCGGGGACACCATCTACGAGCAGTACTTC.

This chain uses TRBV5-1 with TRBJ1-2; D ambiguous. V was pared by 0 bases and J by 4 bases, with 13 bases between. CDR3 length: 15 amino acids. The V gene's germline CDR1 is SGHRS and CDR2 YFSETQ. The CDR3 loop is CASSLGPTGIYGYTF. CDR3 coding DNA: TGCGCCAGCAGCTTGGGCCCAACGGGAATCTATGGCTACACCTTC.

Of note for this clone: At one of its ends the junction is not consistent with the germline gene, which may arise from a read error. The rearrangement links TRBV7-7 to TRBJ2-2, with D unclear. Germline V gene data show CDR1 as SSHAT and CDR2 as FNYEAQ (reference sequence). The CDR3 has 14 residues. The chain's CDR3 is CASSLNPGTGELFF. For the CDR3, the DNA is TGTGCTAGCAGCTTAAACCCCGGGACCGGGGAGCTGTTTTTT.

Only one count was recorded for this clone. The chain carries TRBV5-6 and TRBJ2-1; the match to TRBD2 covers 13 bases. Germline V lookup: CDR1 SGHDT, CDR2 YYEEEE. Trimming removed 0 bases from V and 7 bases from J; junction bases left unmatched: 13. The CDR3 is 19 residues long. This CDR3 is CASSLVVTSGGALGNEQFF. The CDR3 bases are TGTGCCAGCAGCTTGGTGGTTACTAGCGGGGGGGCCCTGGGGAATGAGCAGTTCTTC.

The rearrangement uses TRBV19 and TRBJ1-1, with 8 bases matching TRBD1. Germline V gives CDR1 LNHDA, CDR2 SQIVND (reference sequence). The CDR3 is 13 residues long. V shed 7 bases and J 5 bases; nucleotides not matched to a gene: 6. For the CDR3, the DNA is TGTGCCAGTACCCCAGGGGGCCCTACTGAAGCTTTCTTT. Translating gives CASTPGGPTEAFF.